Listed here are 18 T cell receptor beta chains from one sample, sequenced in a study of CD8 T cells in ankylosing spondylitis. Findings and caveats of the study: Seemingly characteristic of ankylosing spondylitis blood was a TCR beta motif consisting of about 8 highly homologous variants.

One entry per CDR3 protein results from TCRdb running MiXCR on the 5' RACE reads. The repertoire holds 750,000 to 850,000 distinct CDR3 sequences, with around 11% as singletons. These receptors are not linked to any known antigen. Source material: blood, either unsorted or a sorted T cell fraction (not recorded which). The receptors here all came from a male donor with ankylosing spondylitis.

J is TRBJ1-6 and V is TRBV12-3 or TRBV12-4; D uncertain. The ends were cut back, 4 bases at V and 10 bases at J, with 11 bases in the middle. This CDR3 spans 13 amino acids. CDR3 protein: CASSSPSRSPLHF. The CDR3 DNA follows: TGTGCCAGCAGTTCCCCCAGCCGCTCACCCCTCCACTTT.

The chain uses TRBV12-3 or TRBV12-4 and TRBJ2-2, with 12 bases that match TRBD2. J was trimmed by 6 bases and V by 6 bases; bases with no gene match: 8. The CDR3 has 16 residues. The CDR3 DNA is TGTGCCAGCAGACCGCTAGCGGGAGGGCCTCCCGGGGAGCTGTTTTTT. It yields the protein CASRPLAGGPPGELFF.

The sample holds many counts of this clonotype. Written as DNA, the CDR3 is TGCGCCAGCAGCCCTTCTGGGGCTGGCACTGAAGCTTTCTTT. This encodes CASSPSGAGTEAFF. The chain combines TRBV5-1 with TRBJ1-1; D is possibly TRBD1 (5 bases). The CDR3 has 14 amino acids. Germline CDR1 reads SGHRS; CDR2 reads YFSETQ. V was clipped by 4 bases and J by 4 bases, with 14 bases between them.

This clonotype was observed many times. The chain has TRBV5-8 and TRBJ1-2; 8 bases are a match to TRBD1. CDR1 SGHTS and CDR2 YDEGEE come from the germline V gene. V lost 7 bases, J lost 7 bases, and 12 bases stayed unmatched. This CDR3 is 14 amino acids long. CDR3 bases: TGTGCCAGCCCCCGTGGCAGGGGGCTGAGTGGCTACACCTTC. This encodes CASPRGRGLSGYTF. Looking up the rest from reference TRBV5-8 and TRBJ1-2 gives the full variable domain: EAGVTQSPTHLIKTRGQQATLRCSPISGHTSVYWYQQALGLGLQFLLWYDEGEERNRGNFPPRFSGRQFPNYSSELNVNALELEDSALYLCASPRGRGLSGYTFGSGTRLTVV.

This clonotype was detected a few times. CDR3 bases: TGTGCCAGCGCCCACGGAGCGGCAACTTACAATGAGCAGTTCTTC. Translated: CASAHGAATYNEQFF. V is TRBV12-3 or TRBV12-4 and J is TRBJ2-1; tentatively, D is TRBD2 (5 bases). This CDR3 contains 15 residues. Trimming removed 8 bases from V and 4 bases from J, with 18 bases in between.

The chain is built from TRBV29-1 and TRBJ1-2; maybe TRBD1 (5 bases). Germline V gives CDR1 SQVTM, CDR2 ANQGSEA. The CDR3 is 12 amino acids. V lost 7 bases and J 2 bases, leaving 11 bases between the germline ends. The CDR3 sequence: CSAVGENYGYTF. The CDR3 DNA is TGCAGCGCCGTGGGGGAGAACTATGGCTACACCTTC.

This sequence joins TRBV20-1 and TRBJ2-1; the D is unclear. Germline lookup yields CDR1 DFQATT and CDR2 SNEGSKA (reference sequence). Trimming removed 8 bases at V and 6 bases at J, with 17 bases between. The CDR3 length is 13 residues. CDR3 sequence: CSQSIIGLNEQFF. In DNA, the CDR3 is TGCAGTCAATCTATTATTGGGCTCAATGAGCAGTTCTTC.

This clonotype was seen more than once but under ten times. The chain joins TRBV12-3 or TRBV12-4 to TRBJ2-1; the D is unclear. This CDR3 has 11 residues. V lost 1 base and J 13 bases, leaving 8 bases between the germline ends. CDR3 nucleotide sequence: TGTGCCAGCAGTTTAGAAGGCGCTCAGTTCTTC. Translated, it gives CASSLEGAQFF.

This clonotype showed up many times. This chain joins TRBV20-1 and TRBJ2-5; D uncertain. The CDR3 has 13 amino acids. CDR1 is DFQATT and CDR2 is SNEGSKA in the germline V gene (reference sequence). Trimming pared 0 bases from V and 5 bases from J, leaving 10 bases between. The CDR3 loop is CSARDELFETQYF. The DNA for the CDR3 is TGCAGTGCTAGAGATGAACTCTTCGAGACCCAGTACTTC.

This clonotype was counted many times. The gene calls are TRBV18 and TRBJ2-7; D possibly corresponds to TRBD2 (5 bases). Trimming took 2 bases from V and 1 from J, leaving 12 bases between them. This CDR3 spans 15 amino acids. From germline, CDR1 is KGHSH and CDR2 LQKENI. This CDR3 reads CASSPRRSLSYEQYF. DNA for the CDR3: TGTGCCAGCTCACCAAGGAGGAGTTTATCCTACGAGCAGTACTTC.

The V gene is TRBV5-1, the J gene TRBJ2-3; 10 bases agree with TRBD1. The germline V gene has CDR1 SGHRS and CDR2 YFSETQ. The CDR3 sequence is 14 residues long. V lost 2 bases to trimming and J lost 5 bases; unmatched junction nucleotides: 2. Here the CDR3 DNA reads TGCGCCAGCAGCTTCGGACAGGGGGTAGATACGCAGTATTTT. This codes for CASSFGQGVDTQYF.

This clonotype was observed many times. The V and J genes are TRBV12-3 or TRBV12-4 and TRBJ1-1; D is perhaps TRBD1 (5 bases). The CDR3 spans 13 residues. The V end was cut by 7 bases, the J end by 8 bases, with 17 bases between. CDR3 nucleotide sequence: TGTGCCAGCAACCGGGACGGCCTCACGGAAGCTTTCTTT. Translation: CASNRDGLTEAFF.

The sample holds a few counts of this clonotype. The V call is TRBV29-1, the J call TRBJ1-3; D unresolved. Germline V gene sequence: CDR1 SQVTM, CDR2 ANQGSEA. CDR3 length: 12 amino acids. The V and J ends lost 4 bases and 2 bases respectively, with 6 bases between them. The CDR3 DNA is TGCAGCGTTGTTCGGGCTGGAAACACCATATATTTT. Its translation is CSVVRAGNTIYF.

The table lists this clonotype with a few counts. This chain connects TRBV7-9 to TRBJ2-3, with D possibly TRBD2 on 5 matching bases. Trimming removed 5 bases from V and 6 bases from J, with 18 bases in between. The CDR3 covers 15 residues. Germline values: CDR1 SEHNR, CDR2 FQNEAQ (reference sequence). CDR3 residues: CASSPAADLRDTQYF. The CDR3 bases are TGTGCCAGCAGCCCCGCAGCGGATTTACGTGATACGCAGTATTTT.

This clonotype has just a few counts. This chain connects TRBV6-2 or TRBV6-3 to TRBJ1-2; D remains ambiguous. This CDR3 is built from 13 residues. Germline V gene sequence: CDR1 MNHEY, CDR2 SVGEGT. The ends were cut back, 5 bases at V and 1 base at J, with 8 bases in the middle. The CDR3 DNA sequence: TGTGCCAGCAGTAGGCGGAATAACTATGGCTACACCTTC. Translated: CASSRRNNYGYTF.

This clonotype showed up many times. This rearrangement joins TRBV7-2 to TRBJ1-1; TRBD1 might be the D (6 bases). Germline V gives CDR1 SGHTA, CDR2 FQGNSA. The V end lost 4 bases, the J end lost 1 base, and 10 bases lay between the germline ends. This CDR3 has 14 residues. Here the CDR3 reads CASSYIQGNTEAFF. CDR3 in DNA: TGTGCCAGCAGCTACATACAGGGGAACACTGAAGCTTTCTTT.

The chain uses TRBV27 and TRBJ2-7; 7 bases match TRBD1. Germline CDR1 is MNHEY and CDR2 is SMNVEV (reference sequence). V shed 2 bases, J shed 5 bases, and the junction held 6 bases outside the gene matches. The CDR3 has 14 amino acids. CDR3 sequence (DNA): TGTGCCAGCAGTTTACAGGACAGGAACCACGAGCAGTACTTC. Amino acid sequence: CASSLQDRNHEQYF.

This chain joins TRBV9 and TRBJ1-1; unclear D gene. Trimming pared 1 base from V and 0 bases from J, leaving 4 bases between. Germline V gene lookup returns CDR1 SGDLS and CDR2 YYNGEE. The CDR3 loop spans 13 amino acids. CDR3 sequence reads: CASSVRMNTEAFF. CDR3 coding DNA: TGTGCCAGCAGCGTACGAATGAACACTGAAGCTTTCTTT.